This T cell receptor beta chain was captured in a study of T-cell reconstitution after alpha-beta-depleted transplantation in children. Study findings and constraints: At one year after transplant, newly produced T cells mostly accounted for T-cell counts and diversity. Reportedly, alpha-beta T cells present about two months post-transplant originated from several hundred expanded clones of graft origin. Some patients' high day-60 TCRbeta diversity was traced to surviving recipient T cells and thymic progenitors.

Library preparation (for TCRbeta) was performed with unique molecular identifiers. TCRdb independently ran MiXCR on the PCR reads; one entry per CDR3 protein. The table has around 190,000 distinct CDR3 sequences, under 8.5% seen once; the top ten hold 5.5%. This clonotype came up many times. What it binds is unknown. The CDR3 runs to 11 residues. V dropped 3 bases and J dropped 11 bases, with 8 bases sitting between them. Germline V gives CDR1 SGHDN, CDR2 FVKESK. The chain links TRBV14 to TRBJ2-4; D unclear. Material: PBMCs, obtained before TCRalphabeta/CD19-depleted stem cell transplant. The source of this sequence is a boy between 2 and 10 years old with acute lymphoblastic leukemia, due to receive a stem cell transplant. CDR3 sequence (DNA): TGTGCCAGCAGCCACAGTGGGGTTCAGTACTTC. It is translated as CASSHSGVQYF.